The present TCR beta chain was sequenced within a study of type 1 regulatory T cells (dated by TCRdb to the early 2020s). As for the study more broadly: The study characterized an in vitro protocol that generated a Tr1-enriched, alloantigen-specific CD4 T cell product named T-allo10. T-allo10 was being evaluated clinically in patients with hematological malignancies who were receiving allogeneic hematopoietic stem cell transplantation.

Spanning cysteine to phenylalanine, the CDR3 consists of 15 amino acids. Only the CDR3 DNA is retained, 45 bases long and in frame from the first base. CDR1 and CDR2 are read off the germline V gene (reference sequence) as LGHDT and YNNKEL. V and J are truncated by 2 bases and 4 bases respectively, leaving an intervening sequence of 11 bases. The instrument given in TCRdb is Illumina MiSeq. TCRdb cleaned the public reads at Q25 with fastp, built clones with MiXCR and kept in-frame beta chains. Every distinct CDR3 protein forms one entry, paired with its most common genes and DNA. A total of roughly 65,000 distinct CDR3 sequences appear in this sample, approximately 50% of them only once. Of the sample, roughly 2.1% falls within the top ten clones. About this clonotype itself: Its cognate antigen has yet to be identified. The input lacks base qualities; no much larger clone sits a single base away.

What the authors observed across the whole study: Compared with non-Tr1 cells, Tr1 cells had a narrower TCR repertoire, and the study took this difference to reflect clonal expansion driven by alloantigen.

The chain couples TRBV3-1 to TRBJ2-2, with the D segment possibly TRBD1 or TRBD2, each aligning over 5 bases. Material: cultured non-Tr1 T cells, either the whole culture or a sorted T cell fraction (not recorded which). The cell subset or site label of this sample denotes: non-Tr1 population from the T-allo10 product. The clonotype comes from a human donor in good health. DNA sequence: TGTGCCAGCAGCCAAAAGGGGAGACCCACCGGGGAGCTGTTTTTT. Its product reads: CASSQKGRPTGELFF.